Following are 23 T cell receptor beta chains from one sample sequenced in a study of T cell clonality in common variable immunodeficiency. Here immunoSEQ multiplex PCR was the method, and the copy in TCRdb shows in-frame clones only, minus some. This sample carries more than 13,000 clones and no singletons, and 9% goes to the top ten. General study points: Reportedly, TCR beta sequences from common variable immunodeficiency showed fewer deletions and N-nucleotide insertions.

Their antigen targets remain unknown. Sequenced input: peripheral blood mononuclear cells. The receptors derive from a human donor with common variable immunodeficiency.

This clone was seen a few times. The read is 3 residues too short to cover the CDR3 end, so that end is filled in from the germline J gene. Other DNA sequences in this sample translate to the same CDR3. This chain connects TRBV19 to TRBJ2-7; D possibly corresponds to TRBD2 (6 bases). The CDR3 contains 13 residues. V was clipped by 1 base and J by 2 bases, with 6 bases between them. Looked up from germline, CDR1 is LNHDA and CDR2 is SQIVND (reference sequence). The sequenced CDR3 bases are TGTGCCAGTAGTATAGGGAGGGCCTACGAG. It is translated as CASSIGRAYE. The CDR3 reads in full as CASSIGRAYEQYF.

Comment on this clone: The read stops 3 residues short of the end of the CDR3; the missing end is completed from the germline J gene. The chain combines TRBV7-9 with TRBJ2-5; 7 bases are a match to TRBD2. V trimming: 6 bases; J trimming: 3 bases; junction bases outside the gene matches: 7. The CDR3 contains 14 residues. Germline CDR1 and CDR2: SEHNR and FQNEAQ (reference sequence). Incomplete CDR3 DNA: TGTGCCAGCAGGCAGCGGGGCCTAGAAGAGACC. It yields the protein CASRQRGLEET. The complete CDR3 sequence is CASRQRGLEETQYF.

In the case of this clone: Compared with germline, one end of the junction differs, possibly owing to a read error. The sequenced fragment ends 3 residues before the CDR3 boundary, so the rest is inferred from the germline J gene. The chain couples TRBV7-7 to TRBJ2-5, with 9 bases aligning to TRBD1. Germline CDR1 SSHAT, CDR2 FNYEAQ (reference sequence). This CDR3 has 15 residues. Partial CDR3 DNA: TGTGCTAGCAGCTTGGGGACAGGGCTCCAAGAGACC. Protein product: CASSLGTGLQET. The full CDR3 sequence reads CASSLGTGLQETQYF.

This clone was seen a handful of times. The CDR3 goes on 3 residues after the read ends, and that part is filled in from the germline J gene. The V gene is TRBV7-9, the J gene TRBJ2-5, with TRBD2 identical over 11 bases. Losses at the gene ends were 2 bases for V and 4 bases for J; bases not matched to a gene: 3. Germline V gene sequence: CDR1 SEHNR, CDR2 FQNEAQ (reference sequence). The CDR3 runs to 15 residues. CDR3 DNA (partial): TGTGCCAGCAGCTTATCTAGCGGGGGGAGAGAGACC. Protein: CASSLSSGGRET. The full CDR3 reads CASSLSSGGRETQYF.

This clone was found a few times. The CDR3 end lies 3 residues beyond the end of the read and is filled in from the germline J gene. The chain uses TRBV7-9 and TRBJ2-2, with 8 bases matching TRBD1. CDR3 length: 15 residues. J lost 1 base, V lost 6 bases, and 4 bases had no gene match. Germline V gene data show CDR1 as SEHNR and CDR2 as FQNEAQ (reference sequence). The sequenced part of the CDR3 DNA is TGTGCCAGCAGGCCCAGGGGGCTGAACACCGGGGAG. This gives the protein CASRPRGLNTGE. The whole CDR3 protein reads CASRPRGLNTGELFF.

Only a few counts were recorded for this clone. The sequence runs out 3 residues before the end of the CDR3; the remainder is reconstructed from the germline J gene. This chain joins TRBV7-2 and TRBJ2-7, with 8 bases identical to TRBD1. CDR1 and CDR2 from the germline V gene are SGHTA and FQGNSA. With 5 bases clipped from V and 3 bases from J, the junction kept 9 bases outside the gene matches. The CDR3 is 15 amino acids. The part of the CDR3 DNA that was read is TGTGCCAGCAGCGCTTGGGGACAGGCAAGCTACGAG. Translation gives CASSAWGQASYE. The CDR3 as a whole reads CASSAWGQASYEQYF.

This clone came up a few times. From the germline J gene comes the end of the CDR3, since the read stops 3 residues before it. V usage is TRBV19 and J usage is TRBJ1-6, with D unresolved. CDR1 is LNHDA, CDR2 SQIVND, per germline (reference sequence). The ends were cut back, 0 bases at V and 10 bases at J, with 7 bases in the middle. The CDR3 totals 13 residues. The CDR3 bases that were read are TGTGCCAGTAGTATAGAAAACAGCTCACCC. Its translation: CASSIENSSP. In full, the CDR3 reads CASSIENSSPLHF.

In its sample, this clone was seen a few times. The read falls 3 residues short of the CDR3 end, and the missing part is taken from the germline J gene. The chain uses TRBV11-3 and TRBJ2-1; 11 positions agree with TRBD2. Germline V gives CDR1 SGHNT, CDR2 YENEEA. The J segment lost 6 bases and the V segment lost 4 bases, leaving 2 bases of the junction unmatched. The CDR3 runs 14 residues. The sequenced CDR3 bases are TGTGCCAGCAGCTCACTAGCGGGGGTCAATGAG. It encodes CASSSLAGVNE. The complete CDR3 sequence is CASSSLAGVNEQFF.

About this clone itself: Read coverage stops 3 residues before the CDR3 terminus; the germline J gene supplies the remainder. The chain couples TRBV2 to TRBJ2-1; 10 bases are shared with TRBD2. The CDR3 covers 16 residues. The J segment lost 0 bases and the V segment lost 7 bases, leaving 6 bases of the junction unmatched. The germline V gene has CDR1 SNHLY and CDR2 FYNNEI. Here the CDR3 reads CASIGLADPSYNEQFF. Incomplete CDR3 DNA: TGTGCCAGCATAGGACTAGCGGACCCCTCCTACAATGAG.

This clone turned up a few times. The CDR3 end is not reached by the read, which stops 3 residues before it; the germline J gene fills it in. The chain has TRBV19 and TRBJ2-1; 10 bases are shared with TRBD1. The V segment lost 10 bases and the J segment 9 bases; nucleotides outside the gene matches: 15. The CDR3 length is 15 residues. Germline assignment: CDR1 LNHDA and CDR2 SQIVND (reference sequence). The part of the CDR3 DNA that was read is TGTGCCACCGAAAAAGGGGGGACAGGGGACGGTGAG. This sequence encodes CATEKGGTGDGE. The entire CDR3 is CATEKGGTGDGEQFF.

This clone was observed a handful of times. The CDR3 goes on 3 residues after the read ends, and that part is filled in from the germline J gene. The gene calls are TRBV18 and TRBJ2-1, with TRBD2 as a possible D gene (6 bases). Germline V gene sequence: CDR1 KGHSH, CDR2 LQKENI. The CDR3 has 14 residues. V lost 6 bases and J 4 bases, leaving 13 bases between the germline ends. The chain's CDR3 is CASSRGLEYNEQFF. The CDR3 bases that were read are TGTGCCAGCTCCCGGGGGTTGGAATACAATGAG.

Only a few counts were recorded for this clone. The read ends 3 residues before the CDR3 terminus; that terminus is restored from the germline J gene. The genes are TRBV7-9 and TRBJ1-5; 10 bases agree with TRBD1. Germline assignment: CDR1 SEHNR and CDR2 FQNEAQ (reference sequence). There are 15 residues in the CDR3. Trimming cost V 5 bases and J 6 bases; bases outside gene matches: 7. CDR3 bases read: TGTGCCAGCAGCAAGGGACAGGGGTTGAGTCAGCCC. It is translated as CASSKGQGLSQP. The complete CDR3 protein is CASSKGQGLSQPQHF.

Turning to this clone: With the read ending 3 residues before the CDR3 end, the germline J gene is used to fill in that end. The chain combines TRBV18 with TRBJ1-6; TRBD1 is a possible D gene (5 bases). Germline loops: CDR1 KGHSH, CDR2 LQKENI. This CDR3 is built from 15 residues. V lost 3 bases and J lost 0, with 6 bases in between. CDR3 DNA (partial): TGTGCCAGCTCACCTGACAGCTCCTATAATTCACCC. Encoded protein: CASSPDSSYNSP. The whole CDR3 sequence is CASSPDSSYNSPLHF.

The CDR3: CASSSWDRENEQYF. The sequenced CDR3 bases are TGTGCCAGCAGCTCCTGGGACAGGGAGAACGAG. The chain is built from TRBV5-6 and TRBJ2-7; 9 bases line up with TRBD1. The CDR3 end is not reached by the read, which stops 3 residues before it; the germline J gene fills it in. Germline assignment: CDR1 SGHDT and CDR2 YYEEEE. V was pared by 3 bases and J by 5 bases, with 6 bases of the junction left unmatched. CDR3 size: 14 residues. Full variable domain (missing parts from reference TRBV5-6 and TRBJ2-7): DAGVTQSPTHLIKTRGQQVTLRCSPKSGHDTVSWYQQALGQGPQFIFQYYEEEERQRGNFPDRFSGHQFPNYSSELNVNALLLGDSALYLCASSSWDRENEQYFGPGTRLTVT.

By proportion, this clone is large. CDR3 bases read: TGCGCCAGCAGCCATCCGACAGGGGCGGCCTCTGGGGCCAACGTC. It yields the protein CASSHPTGAASGANV. The entire CDR3 is CASSHPTGAASGANVLTF. V and J are TRBV4-1 and TRBJ2-6, with 8 bases fitting TRBD1. The DNA ends 3 residues before the CDR3 does, and the rest of the CDR3 is filled in from the germline J gene. Germline V gives CDR1 MGHRA, CDR2 YSYEKL. V lost 3 bases and J lost 0; bases outside the gene matches: 7. The length of the CDR3 is 18 residues.

The CDR3 bases that were read are TGTGCCAGCAGTCCTCCGACAGTAAAAGAGACC. Its protein is CASSPPTVKET. The whole CDR3 is CASSPPTVKETQYF. The chain links TRBV6-2 or TRBV6-3 to TRBJ2-5; a possible D gene is TRBD1 (5 bases). The missing CDR3 end, 3 residues past where the read stops, is filled in from the germline J gene. This CDR3 is 14 amino acids long. Germline assignment: CDR1 MNHEY and CDR2 SVGEGT. V lost 5 bases, J lost 3 bases, and 13 bases lay in between.

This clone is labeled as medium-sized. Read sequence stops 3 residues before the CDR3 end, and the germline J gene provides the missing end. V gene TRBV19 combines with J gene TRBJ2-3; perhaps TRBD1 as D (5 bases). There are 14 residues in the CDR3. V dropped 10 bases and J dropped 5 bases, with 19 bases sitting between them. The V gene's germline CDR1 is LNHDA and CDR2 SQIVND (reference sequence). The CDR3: CAIVCGQGKDTQYF. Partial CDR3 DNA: TGTGCCATAGTTTGTGGGCAGGGTAAAGATACG.

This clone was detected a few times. The CDR3 bases that were read are TGTGCCAGCAGCGCACGACAGGGATCCAATTCACCC. Its protein product is CASSARQGSNSP. The full CDR3 protein is CASSARQGSNSPLHF. The chain has TRBV7-6 and TRBJ1-6, with 7 bases fitting TRBD1. The CDR3 is cut off 3 residues early in the read; its end comes from the germline J gene. Unmatched junction bases numbered 8, after V lost 5 bases and J lost 7 bases. This CDR3 is built from 15 residues. Germline V gene data show CDR1 as SGHVS and CDR2 as FNYEAQ.

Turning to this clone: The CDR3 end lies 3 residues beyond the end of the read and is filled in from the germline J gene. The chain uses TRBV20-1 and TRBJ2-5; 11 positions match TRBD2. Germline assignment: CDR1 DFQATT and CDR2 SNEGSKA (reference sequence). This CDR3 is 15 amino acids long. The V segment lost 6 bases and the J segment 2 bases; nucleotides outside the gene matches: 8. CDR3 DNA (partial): TGCAGTGCCGACCCCCTAGCGGGGGGTCAAGAGACC. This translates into CSADPLAGGQET. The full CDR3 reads CSADPLAGGQETQYF.

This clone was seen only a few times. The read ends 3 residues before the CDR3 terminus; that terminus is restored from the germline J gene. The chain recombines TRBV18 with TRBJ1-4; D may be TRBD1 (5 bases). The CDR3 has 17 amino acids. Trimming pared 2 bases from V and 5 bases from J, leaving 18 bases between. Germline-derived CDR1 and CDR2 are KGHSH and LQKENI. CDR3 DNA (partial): TGTGCCAGCTCACCAACTCTCCCGGGACTGCGAAATGAAAAA. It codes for CASSPTLPGLRNEK. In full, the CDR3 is CASSPTLPGLRNEKLFF.

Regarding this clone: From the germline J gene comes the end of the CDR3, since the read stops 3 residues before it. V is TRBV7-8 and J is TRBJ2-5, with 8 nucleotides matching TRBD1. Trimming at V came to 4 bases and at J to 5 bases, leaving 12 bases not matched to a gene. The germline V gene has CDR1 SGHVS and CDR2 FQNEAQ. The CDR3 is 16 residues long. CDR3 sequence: CASSYTVTGVVETQYF. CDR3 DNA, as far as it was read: TGTGCCAGCAGCTACACCGTGACAGGGGTTGTGGAGACC.

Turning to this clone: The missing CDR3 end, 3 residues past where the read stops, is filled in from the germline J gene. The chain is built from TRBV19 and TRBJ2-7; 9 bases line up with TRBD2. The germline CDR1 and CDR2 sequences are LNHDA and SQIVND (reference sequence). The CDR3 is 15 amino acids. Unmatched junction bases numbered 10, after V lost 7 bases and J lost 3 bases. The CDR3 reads CASTQKRGDFYEQYF. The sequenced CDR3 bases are TGTGCCAGTACTCAAAAGCGGGGGGACTTCTACGAG.

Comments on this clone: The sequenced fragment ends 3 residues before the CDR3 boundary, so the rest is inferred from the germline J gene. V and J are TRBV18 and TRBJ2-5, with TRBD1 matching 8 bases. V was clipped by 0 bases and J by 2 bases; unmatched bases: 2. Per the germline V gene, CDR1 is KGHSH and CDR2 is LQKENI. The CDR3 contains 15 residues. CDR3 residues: CASSPPGQEQETQYF. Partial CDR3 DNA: TGTGCCAGCTCACCACCGGGACAGGAACAAGAGACC.